This TCR beta chain was retrieved from a study of T cell responses to AZD1222 COVID-19 vaccine. As for the study in general: It was second doses at about 4 or about 12 weeks that were pooled.

Germline CDR1 and CDR2: SGDLS and YYNGEE. Trimming took 4 bases from V and 2 from J; bases not matched to a gene: 7. The CDR3 consists of 16 residues. The repertoire was sequenced with immunoSEQ multiplex PCR; TCRdb's copy has only in-frame clones and lacks some. This sample has about 140,000 clones, with about 89% found just once. The sequence derives from an adult in good health. V gene TRBV9 combines with J gene TRBJ2-1; 9 positions match TRBD1. Sequencing used peripheral blood, obtained on day 0 of AZD1222 vaccination. The DNA of the CDR3 is TGTGCCAGCAGCCTAGGGACAGGGTTCACCTACAATGAGCAGTTCTTC. This codes for CASSLGTGFTYNEQFF. Looking up the rest from reference TRBV9 and TRBJ2-1 gives the full variable domain: DSGVTQTPKHLITATGQRVTLRCSPRSGDLSVYWYQQSLDQGLQFLIQYYNGEERAKGNILERFSAQQFPDLHSELNLSSLELGDSALYFCASSLGTGFTYNEQFFGPGTRLTVL.